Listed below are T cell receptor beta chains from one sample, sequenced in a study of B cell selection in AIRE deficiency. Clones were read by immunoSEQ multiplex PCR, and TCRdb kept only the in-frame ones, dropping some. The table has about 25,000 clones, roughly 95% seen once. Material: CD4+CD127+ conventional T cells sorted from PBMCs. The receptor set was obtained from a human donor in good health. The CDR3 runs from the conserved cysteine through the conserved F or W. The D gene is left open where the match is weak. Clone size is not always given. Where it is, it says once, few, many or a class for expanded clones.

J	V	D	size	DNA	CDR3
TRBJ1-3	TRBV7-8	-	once	TGTGCCAGCAGCTTAGCTGGGCCAGGTGCTGGAAACACCATATATTTT	CASSLAGPGAGNTIYF
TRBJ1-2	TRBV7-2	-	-	TGTGCCAGCAGCCCTAATACAGCGTTCTATGGCTACACCTTC	CASSPNTAFYGYTF
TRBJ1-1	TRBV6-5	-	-	TGTGCCAGCAGTTACGATAGGGTGCTGGCTTTCTTT	CASSYDRVLAFF
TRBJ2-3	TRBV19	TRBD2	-	TGTGCCAGTAGTACGGAATCTAGCGGCACCCACACAGATACGCAGTATTTT	CASSTESSGTHTDTQYF
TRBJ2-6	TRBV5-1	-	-	TGCGCCAGCAGCTTGTTGCCTGGGGCCAACGTCCTGACTTTC	CASSLLPGANVLTF
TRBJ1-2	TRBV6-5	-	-	TGTGCCAGCAGCAAGAGACAGGTAGCTAACTATGGCTACACCTTC	CASSKRQVANYGYTF
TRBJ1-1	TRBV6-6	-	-	TGTGCCAGCAAACAGTCCCTGAACACTGAAGCTTTCTTT	CASKQSLNTEAFF
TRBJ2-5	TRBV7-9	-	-	TGTGCCAGCAGCCCCCGGGACCGTCAAGAGACCCAGTACTTC	CASSPRDRQETQYF
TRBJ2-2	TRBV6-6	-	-	TGTGCCAGCAGTTACTCGAACCTTCACACCGGGGAGCTGTTTTTT	CASSYSNLHTGELFF
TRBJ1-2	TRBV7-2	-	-	TGTGCCAGCAGCCCCTCCCCGAAGGGCTATGGCTACACCTTC	CASSPSPKGYGYTF
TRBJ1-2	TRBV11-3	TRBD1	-	TGTGCCAGCAGCTTAGATGGACAGGGCGGTTATGGCTACACCTTC	CASSLDGQGGYGYTF
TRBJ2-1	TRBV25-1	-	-	TGTGCCAGCAGTGAAATAGCGGACTACAATGAGCAGTTCTTC	CASSEIADYNEQFF
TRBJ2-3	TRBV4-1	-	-	TGCGCCAGCAGCCGGACAGCGGGACCCAATACAGATACGCAGTATTTT	CASSRTAGPNTDTQYF
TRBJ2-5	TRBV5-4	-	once	TGTGCCAGCAGCTTTAGGGGCCAAGAGACCCAGTACTTC	CASSFRGQETQYF
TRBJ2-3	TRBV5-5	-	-	TGTGCCAGCAGCCGCGGACGGGGGATCACAGATACGCAGTATTTT	CASSRGRGITDTQYF
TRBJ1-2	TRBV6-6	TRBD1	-	TGTGCCAGCACCGGGACAGGGGGCTACACCTTC	CASTGTGGYTF
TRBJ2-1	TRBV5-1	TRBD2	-	TGCGCCAGCAGCTTGGCTAGCGGGGGGGCTTACAATGAGCAGTTCTTC	CASSLASGGAYNEQFF
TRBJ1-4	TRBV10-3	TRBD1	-	TGTGCCATCAGAGAAGACAGGGGGGCCCCTAATGAAAAACTGTTTTTT	CAIREDRGAPNEKLFF
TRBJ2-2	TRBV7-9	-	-	TGTGCTACCCCCCGAATAGCTCGATCCGGGGAGCTGTTTTTT	CATPRIARSGELFF
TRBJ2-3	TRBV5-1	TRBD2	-	TGCGCCAGCAGCTCGGGACTAGCGGGGGGGTTAGATACGCAGTATTTT	CASSSGLAGGLDTQYF
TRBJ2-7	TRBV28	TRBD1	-	TGTGCCAGCAGTCCCCAGGGGGCGGGGTTAGGCTCCTACGAGCAGTACTTC	CASSPQGAGLGSYEQYF
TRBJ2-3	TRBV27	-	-	TGTGCCAGCAGTTTCGGCGGGGCCAACACAGATACGCAGTATTTT	CASSFGGANTDTQYF
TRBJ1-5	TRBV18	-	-	TGTGCCAGCTCACCCGGGGGAGGGACACCGGATCAGCCCCAGCATTTT	CASSPGGGTPDQPQHF
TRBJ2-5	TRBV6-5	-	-	TGTGCCAGCAGTTACTCGATCGGCAGGGCAGAGACCCAGTACTTC	CASSYSIGRAETQYF
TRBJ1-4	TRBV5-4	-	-	TGTGCCAGCAGCCAAGCGGGAGATAATGAAAAACTGTTTTTT	CASSQAGDNEKLFF
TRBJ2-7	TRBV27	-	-	TGTGCCAGCAGTAACCGGGACGTCCCCTACGAGCAGTACTTC	CASSNRDVPYEQYF
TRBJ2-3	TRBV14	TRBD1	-	TGTGCCAGCAGCCGGGGGACAGATGGGACAGATACGCAGTATTTT	CASSRGTDGTDTQYF
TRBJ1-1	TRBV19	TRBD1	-	TGTGCCAGTGACAGACAGGGGATGAACACTGAAGCTTTCTTT	CASDRQGMNTEAFF
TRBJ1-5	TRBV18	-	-	TGTGCCAGCTCCCCGTTGGGGGGCTTAAGGCAGCCCCAGCATTTT	CASSPLGGLRQPQHF
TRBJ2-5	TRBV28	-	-	TGTGCCAGCAGTCCGACAGTAGAGGGCCAAGAGACCCAGTACTTC	CASSPTVEGQETQYF
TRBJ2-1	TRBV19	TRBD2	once	TGTGCCAGTAGTATGCGGGGGATCTACAATGAGCAGTTCTTC	CASSMRGIYNEQFF